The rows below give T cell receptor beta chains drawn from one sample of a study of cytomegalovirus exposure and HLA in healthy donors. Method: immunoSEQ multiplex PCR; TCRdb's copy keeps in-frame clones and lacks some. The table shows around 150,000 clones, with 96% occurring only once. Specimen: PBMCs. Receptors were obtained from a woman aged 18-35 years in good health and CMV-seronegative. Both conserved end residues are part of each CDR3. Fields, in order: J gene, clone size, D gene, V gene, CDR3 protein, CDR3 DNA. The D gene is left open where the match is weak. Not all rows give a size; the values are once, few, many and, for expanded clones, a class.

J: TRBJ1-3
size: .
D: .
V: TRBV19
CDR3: CASSINRASGNTIYF
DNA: TGTGCCAGTAGTATTAACAGGGCCTCTGGAAACACCATATATTTT

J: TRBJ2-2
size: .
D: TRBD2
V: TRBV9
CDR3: CASRRTLAGVMGTGELFF
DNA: TGTGCCAGCCGCCGGACTTTAGCGGGGGTGATGGGTACCGGGGAGCTGTTTTTT

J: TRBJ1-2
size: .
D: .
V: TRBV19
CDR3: CASRPTGGALYGYTF
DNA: TGTGCCAGTAGACCAACCGGGGGGGCTCTTTATGGCTACACCTTC

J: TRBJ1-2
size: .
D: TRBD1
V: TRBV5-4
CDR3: CASSAYQGASLRGYTF
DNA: TGTGCCAGCAGCGCCTATCAGGGGGCCTCATTAAGGGGCTACACCTTC

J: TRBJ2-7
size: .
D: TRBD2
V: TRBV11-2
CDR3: CASSSRGLAGTSGEQYF
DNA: TGTGCCAGCAGCTCCAGGGGACTAGCGGGGACTTCGGGCGAGCAGTACTTC

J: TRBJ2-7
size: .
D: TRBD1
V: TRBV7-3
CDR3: CASSLSGTGEEQYF
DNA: TGTGCCAGCAGCTTATCTGGGACAGGGGAAGAGCAGTACTTC

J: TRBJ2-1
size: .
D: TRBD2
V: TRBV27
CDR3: CASKRGYNEQFF
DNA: TGTGCCAGCAAGCGGGGATACAATGAGCAGTTCTTC

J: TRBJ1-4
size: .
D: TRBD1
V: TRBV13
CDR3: CASSPRTGERVSTNEKLFF
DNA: TGTGCCAGCAGCCCCCGGACAGGGGAAAGGGTATCGACTAATGAAAAACTGTTTTTT

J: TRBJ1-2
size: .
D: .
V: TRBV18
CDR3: CASSPRNSGHGYGYTF
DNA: TGTGCCAGCTCTCCACGAAATTCGGGACACGGATATGGCTACACCTTC

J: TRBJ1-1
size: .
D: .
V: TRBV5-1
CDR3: CASSLGAANTEAFF
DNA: TGCGCCAGCAGCTTGGGCGCGGCGAACACTGAAGCTTTCTTT

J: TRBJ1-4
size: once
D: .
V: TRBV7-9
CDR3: CASSARTATNEKLFF
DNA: TGTGCCAGCAGCGCCCGGACAGCAACTAATGAAAAACTGTTTTTT

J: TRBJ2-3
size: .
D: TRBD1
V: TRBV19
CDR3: CASRDRGTDTQYF
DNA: TGTGCCAGTCGGGACAGGGGTACCGATACGCAGTATTTT

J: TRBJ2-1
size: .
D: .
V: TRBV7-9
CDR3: CASGRSYEQFF
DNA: TGTGCCAGCGGGCGATCGTATGAGCAGTTCTTC

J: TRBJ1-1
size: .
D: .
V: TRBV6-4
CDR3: CASSDSHLQPGKSFF
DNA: TGTGCCAGCAGTGACTCCCATCTGCAGCCAGGGAAATCTTTCTTT

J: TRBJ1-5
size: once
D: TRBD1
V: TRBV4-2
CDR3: CASSQTGQGPDSNQPQHF
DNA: TGTGCCAGCAGCCAAACGGGACAGGGGCCCGATAGCAATCAGCCCCAGCATTTT

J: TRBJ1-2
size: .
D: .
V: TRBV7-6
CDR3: CASSPRQIRGYGYTF
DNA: TGTGCCAGCAGCCCACGACAGATTAGGGGCTATGGCTACACCTTC

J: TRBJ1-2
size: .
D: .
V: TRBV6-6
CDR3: CASSYEGREYGYTF
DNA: TGTGCCAGCAGTTACGAGGGAAGGGAGTATGGCTACACCTTC

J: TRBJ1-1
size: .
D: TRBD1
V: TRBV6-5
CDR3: CASSYSDRAPEAFF
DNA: TGTGCCAGCAGTTACTCGGACAGGGCCCCTGAAGCTTTCTTT

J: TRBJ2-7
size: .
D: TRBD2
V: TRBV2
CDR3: CASKGGLAPYEQYF
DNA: TGTGCCAGCAAGGGGGGACTAGCACCCTACGAGCAGTACTTC

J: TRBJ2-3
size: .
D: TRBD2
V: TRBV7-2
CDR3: CASSPIAGLSTDTQYF
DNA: TGTGCCAGCAGCCCGATAGCGGGCCTGAGCACAGATACGCAGTATTTT

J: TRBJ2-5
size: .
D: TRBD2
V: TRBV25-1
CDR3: CASSEYKRGSDETQYF
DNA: TGTGCCAGCAGTGAATACAAGCGGGGGAGTGACGAGACCCAGTACTTC

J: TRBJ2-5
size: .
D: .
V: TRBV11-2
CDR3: CASSSRDETQYF
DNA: TGTGCCAGCAGCTCTAGAGATGAGACCCAGTACTTC

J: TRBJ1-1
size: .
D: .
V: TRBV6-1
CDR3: CASSEVAVVTEAFF
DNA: TGTGCCAGCAGTGAAGTAGCCGTCGTCACTGAAGCTTTCTTT

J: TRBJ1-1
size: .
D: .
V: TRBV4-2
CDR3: CASSLPQGMNTEAFF
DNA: TGTGCCAGCAGCCTTCCACAGGGTATGAACACTGAAGCTTTCTTT

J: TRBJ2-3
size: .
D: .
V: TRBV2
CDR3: CASSSLTETQYF
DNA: TGTGCCAGCAGTTCTCTGACTGAAACGCAGTATTTT

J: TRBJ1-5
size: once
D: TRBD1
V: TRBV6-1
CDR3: CASSEEKVGGYVQPQHF
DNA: TGTGCCAGCAGTGAAGAAAAGGTAGGGGGCTATGTTCAGCCCCAGCATTTT

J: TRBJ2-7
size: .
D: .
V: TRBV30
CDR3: CAWSNTGFYEQYF
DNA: TGTGCCTGGAGCAATACAGGGTTCTACGAGCAGTACTTC

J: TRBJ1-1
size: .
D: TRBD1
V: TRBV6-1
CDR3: CASQDRGRDTEAFF
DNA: TGTGCCAGCCAAGACAGGGGGCGGGACACTGAAGCTTTCTTT

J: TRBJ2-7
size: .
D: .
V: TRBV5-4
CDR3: CASSTKRGLSYEQYF
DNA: TGTGCCAGCAGTACTAAAAGGGGCCTCTCCTACGAGCAGTACTTC

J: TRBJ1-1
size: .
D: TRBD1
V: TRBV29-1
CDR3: CSVEEDVRDRGAEAFF
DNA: TGCAGCGTTGAAGAAGACGTCCGGGACAGGGGGGCTGAAGCTTTCTTT

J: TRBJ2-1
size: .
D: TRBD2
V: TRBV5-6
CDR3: CASSLAVGNSGASYNEQFF
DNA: TGTGCCAGCAGCTTGGCCGTAGGGAATAGCGGGGCTTCCTACAATGAGCAGTTCTTC

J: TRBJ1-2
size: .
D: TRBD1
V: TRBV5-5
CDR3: CASSLGQARLIVYGYTF
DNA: TGTGCCAGCAGCTTAGGACAGGCCAGACTTATAGTCTATGGCTACACCTTC

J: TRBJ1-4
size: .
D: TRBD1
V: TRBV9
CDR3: CASSGRDSKFSTNEKLFF
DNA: TGTGCCAGCAGCGGACGGGACAGCAAGTTTTCAACTAATGAAAAACTGTTTTTT

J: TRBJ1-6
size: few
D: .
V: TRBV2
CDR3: CASMHSQGNSALHF
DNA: TGTGCCAGCATGCATTCCCAGGGAAACTCGGCCCTCCACTTT

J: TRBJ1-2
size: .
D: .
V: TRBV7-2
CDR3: CASSLRPLGYGYTF
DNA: TGTGCCAGCAGCCTAAGACCGCTAGGCTATGGCTACACCTTC

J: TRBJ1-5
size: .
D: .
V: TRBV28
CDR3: CASSSAGGNQPQHF
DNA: TGTGCCAGCTCCTCCGCCGGGGGGAATCAGCCCCAGCATTTT

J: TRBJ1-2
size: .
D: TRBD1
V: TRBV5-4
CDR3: CASSLGQGTNYGYTF
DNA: TGTGCCAGCAGCCTGGGACAGGGTACTAACTATGGCTACACCTTC

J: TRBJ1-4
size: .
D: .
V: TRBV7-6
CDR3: CASSLTGGDEKLFF
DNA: TGTGCCAGCAGCTTAACTGGGGGCGATGAAAAACTGTTTTTT

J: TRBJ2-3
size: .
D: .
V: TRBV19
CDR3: CASSITRTSTDTQYF
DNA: TGTGCCAGTAGTATTACCAGGACTAGCACAGATACGCAGTATTTT

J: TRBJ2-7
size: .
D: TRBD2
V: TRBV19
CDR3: CASTVYAGGTEQYF
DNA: TGTGCCAGTACCGTCTACGCGGGGGGGACTGAGCAGTACTTC

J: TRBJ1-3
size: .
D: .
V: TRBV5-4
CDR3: CASSPGGVRPGNTIYF
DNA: TGTGCCAGCAGCCCGGGCGGGGTACGCCCTGGGAACACCATATATTTT

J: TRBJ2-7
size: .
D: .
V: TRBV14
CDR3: CASSQDSFGSYEQYF
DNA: TGTGCCAGCAGCCAAGACAGCTTCGGGTCCTACGAGCAGTACTTC